The 27 T cell receptor beta chains given below trace back to one sample, sequenced in a study of T cell responses to AZD1222 COVID-19 vaccine. Profiling relied on immunoSEQ multiplex PCR, and the TCRdb table lists in-frame clones only, not all of them. Of roughly 120,000 clones detected, approximately 86% appear once; the ten largest clones hold about 5%. The sample in question was peripheral blood, obtained on day 0 of AZD1222 vaccination. The receptor source for this set is an adult in good health.

This clone was observed a few times. The rearrangement links TRBV9 to TRBJ2-1; 9 bases match TRBD2. With V trimmed by 0 bases and J by 7 bases, 14 bases remained unmatched. CDR1 and CDR2 (germline): SGDLS, YYNGEE. The CDR3 consists of 18 residues. The DNA of the CDR3 is TGTGCCAGCAGCGTAGCCAGCGGGAGGCCATACTTAGGGAATGAGCAGTTCTTC. Translated, it gives CASSVASGRPYLGNEQFF.

The rearrangement uses TRBV30 and TRBJ1-6, with TRBD1 as a possible D gene (5 bases). The V gene lost 0 bases and the J gene lost 9 bases, with 12 bases spanning the gap. The germline V gene has CDR1 GTSNPN and CDR2 SVGIG (reference sequence). The length of the CDR3 is 14 residues. The DNA for the CDR3 is TGTGCCTGGAGTGTACGGCAGGGAGGTTCACCCCTCCACTTT. Translating gives CAWSVRQGGSPLHF.

The chain uses TRBV7-9 and TRBJ2-7, with 9 nucleotides matching TRBD1. Germline V lookup: CDR1 SEHNR, CDR2 FQNEAQ (reference sequence). The CDR3 covers 9 residues. The V segment lost 11 bases and the J segment 13 bases; nucleotides outside the gene matches: 6. DNA of the CDR3: TGTGCCCCCTCGGGACAGGGCTACTTC. As protein: CAPSGQGYF.

As regards this clone: The junction departs from germline at one end; a sequencing error may be responsible. This chain connects TRBV15 to TRBJ1-2, with TRBD1 identical over 10 bases. CDR1 is LNHNV and CDR2 is YYDKDF in the germline V gene (reference sequence). The CDR3 has 15 amino acids. CDR3 coding DNA: TGTGCCACCAGAAGAGGGACAGGGGACATTTATGGCTACACCTTC. As protein: CATRRGTGDIYGYTF.

The gene calls are TRBV3-1 (or the pseudogene TRBV3-2) and TRBJ1-4; D remains unclear. The CDR3 has 13 residues. Germline V gene data show CDR1 as LGHDT and CDR2 as YNNKEL (reference sequence). Trimming shortened V by 1 base and J by 8 bases, and 8 bases separated the two germline ends. The CDR3 sequence: CASSQGDREKLFF. The CDR3 DNA sequence: TGTGCCAGCAGCCAAGGTGACCGGGAAAAACTGTTTTTT.

This rearrangement joins TRBV7-8 to TRBJ1-5, with D maybe TRBD1 (5 bases). Germline values: CDR1 SGHVS, CDR2 FQNEAQ. The V and J ends lost 1 base and 7 bases respectively, with 23 bases between them. The CDR3 length is 18 residues. CDR3 sequence reads: CASSLDTQGRPIGQPQHF. The CDR3 DNA reads as TGTGCCAGCAGCTTAGATACCCAGGGAAGACCCATTGGGCAGCCCCAGCATTTT.

With respect to this clone: This sample includes further DNA sequences coding for the same CDR3. This chain links TRBV6-1 with TRBJ1-1; D call uncertain. CDR3 size: 13 residues. V lost 2 bases and J lost 1, with 5 bases in between. The germline gives CDR1 MNHNS, CDR2 SASEGT. The CDR3 loop reads CASSERENTEAFF. In nucleotides, the CDR3 is TGTGCCAGCAGTGAAAGGGAGAACACTGAAGCTTTCTTT.

The V and J genes are TRBV11-2 and TRBJ2-7; TRBD1 aligns across 10 bases. The junction had 13 bases not matched to a gene; V was cut back by 11 bases and J by 3 bases. CDR3 length: 15 residues. CDR1 and CDR2 from the germline V gene are SGHAT and FQNNGV. In DNA, the CDR3 is TGTGCCGGGGGATGGGACAGGGGCTCATTCTACGAGCAGTACTTC. This translates into CAGGWDRGSFYEQYF.

The chain uses TRBV7-9 and TRBJ2-2; D is perhaps TRBD1 or TRBD2 (5 bases each). The V gene's germline CDR1 is SEHNR and CDR2 FQNEAQ (reference sequence). CDR3 size: 14 residues. V gave up 5 bases and J gave up 6 bases, with 13 bases separating them. CDR3 sequence (DNA): TGTGCCAGCAGCCGCCAGGGAGCGTCCGGGGAGCTGTTTTTT. This encodes CASSRQGASGELFF.

The chain couples TRBV13 to TRBJ2-7, with 9 positions matching TRBD2. The CDR3 totals 15 residues. V dropped 0 bases and J dropped 1; count of bases not matched to a gene: 1. CDR1 is PRHDT and CDR2 is FYEKMQ in the germline V gene (reference sequence). CDR3 nucleotide sequence: TGTGCCAGCAGCTTAGGGACTAGCGGATCCTACGAGCAGTACTTC. Its translation is CASSLGTSGSYEQYF.

The J gene is TRBJ2-5, the V gene TRBV28; possibly TRBD1 or TRBD2 for D (5 bases each). Deletions cut 5 bases from V and 7 bases from J, with 14 bases between. This CDR3 region has 13 residues. CDR1 is MDHEN, CDR2 SYDVKM, per germline. CDR3 sequence: CASSPGTPVTQYF. CDR3 nucleotide sequence: TGTGCCAGCAGTCCCGGGACCCCGGTGACCCAGTACTTC.

This sequence joins TRBV9 and TRBJ2-3, with D possibly matching TRBD2 (5 bases). Trimming removed 4 bases at V and 0 bases at J, with 9 bases between. Germline assignment: CDR1 SGDLS and CDR2 YYNGEE. The CDR3 is 14 amino acids. CDR3 sequence (DNA): TGTGCCAGCAGCCCCTGGACTAGCACAGATACGCAGTATTTT. Protein: CASSPWTSTDTQYF. The full variable domain, its missing parts supplied by reference TRBV9 and TRBJ2-3, is DSGVTQTPKHLITATGQRVTLRCSPRSGDLSVYWYQQSLDQGLQFLIQYYNGEERAKGNILERFSAQQFPDLHSELNLSSLELGDSALYFCASSPWTSTDTQYFGPGTRLTVL.

The V call is TRBV5-8, the J call TRBJ2-5; TRBD2 matches 7 bases. Looked up from germline, CDR1 is SGHTS and CDR2 is YDEGEE. This CDR3 is built from 16 residues. V shed 0 bases, J shed 1 base, and the junction held 6 bases outside the gene matches. This chain's CDR3 is CASSLVTSRLQETQYF. The CDR3, as DNA: TGTGCCAGCAGCTTGGTGACTAGCCGCCTCCAAGAGACCCAGTACTTC.

V is TRBV28 and J is TRBJ1-1; D possibly corresponds to TRBD1 (5 bases). CDR1 and CDR2 from the germline V gene are MDHEN and SYDVKM. V was trimmed by 2 bases and J by 6 bases, leaving 10 bases between them. The CDR3 has 13 amino acids. The DNA for the CDR3 is TGTGCCAGCAGTTTAGCCCAGGGCCCTGAAGCTTTCTTT. Amino acids: CASSLAQGPEAFF.

The chain carries TRBV7-2 and TRBJ2-1; D not certain. Germline values: CDR1 SGHTA, CDR2 FQGNSA. V was clipped by 2 bases and J by 2 bases, with 7 bases between them. The CDR3 loop spans 14 amino acids. CDR3 in DNA: TGTGCCAGCAGCTTACGGTCCCCCTACAATGAGCAGTTCTTC. Its protein is CASSLRSPYNEQFF.

The V gene is TRBV4-1, the J gene TRBJ2-3; 11 bases align to TRBD2. The trim removed 1 base at V and 3 bases at J, leaving 3 bases unmatched. This CDR3 spans 16 amino acids. Germline CDR1 and CDR2: MGHRA and YSYEKL. Written as DNA, the CDR3 is TGCGCCAGCAGCCAAGGGGGACTAGCGGATACAGATACGCAGTATTTT. Its translation: CASSQGGLADTDTQYF.

This rearrangement joins TRBV2 to TRBJ1-4; tentative D call: TRBD1 (5 bases). The CDR3 runs to 14 residues. CDR1 is SNHLY, CDR2 FYNNEI, per germline. The V and J ends lost 6 bases and 7 bases respectively, with 15 bases between them. Here the CDR3 reads CASRATAGSEKLFF. The CDR3 coding sequence is TGTGCCAGCAGGGCGACAGCGGGGTCTGAAAAACTGTTTTTT.

The V call is TRBV29-1, the J call TRBJ2-5, with a possible D match to TRBD1 (6 bases). With 7 bases removed from V and 4 bases from J, the gap between germline ends came to 13 bases. The CDR3 runs to 12 residues. Per the germline V gene, CDR1 is SQVTM and CDR2 is ANQGSEA. The CDR3 region is CSAEGRGETQYF. For the CDR3, the DNA is TGCAGCGCCGAGGGCAGGGGAGAGACCCAGTACTTC.

J is TRBJ2-6 and V is TRBV7-2; TRBD2 is a possible D gene (5 bases). The germline V and J ends were trimmed by 1 base and 3 bases, with 10 bases remaining between them. The CDR3 has 16 residues. Germline CDR1 reads SGHTA; CDR2 reads FQGNSA. CDR3 residues: CASSLDPRGGANVLTF. CDR3 DNA sequence: TGTGCCAGCAGCTTAGATCCCCGGGGTGGGGCCAACGTCCTGACTTTC.

This clone was recorded a few times. The chain joins TRBV10-3 to TRBJ1-1; 7 nucleotides match TRBD1. From germline, CDR1 is ENHRY and CDR2 SYGVKD. This CDR3 is 14 amino acids long. V lost 4 bases to trimming and J lost 1 base; unmatched junction nucleotides: 3. The chain's CDR3 is CAISGGTANTEAFF. DNA of the CDR3: TGTGCCATCAGTGGGGGGACAGCGAACACTGAAGCTTTCTTT.

This clone was counted only a few times. The gene calls are TRBV28 and TRBJ2-2, with a weak D call TRBD1 (7 bases). Per germline, CDR1 MDHEN and CDR2 SYDVKM. Trimming took off 3 bases at V and 6 bases at J, with 14 bases between the two ends. The CDR3 extends over 15 amino acids. CDR3 region: CASSFGGGGAGELFF. CDR3 sequence (DNA): TGTGCCAGCAGTTTTGGTGGAGGGGGCGCCGGGGAGCTGTTTTTT. The whole variable domain, filled in from reference TRBV28 and TRBJ2-2, reads DVKVTQSSRYLVKRTGEKVFLECVQDMDHENMFWYRQDPGLGLRLIYFSYDVKMKEKGDIPEGYSVSREKKERFSLILESASTNQTSMYLCASSFGGGGAGELFFGEGSRLTVL.

V gene TRBV5-1 combines with J gene TRBJ1-2; D might be TRBD1 (5 bases). Trimming stripped 5 bases from V and 4 bases from J, with 9 bases between. Germline CDR1 and CDR2: SGHRS and YFSETQ. The CDR3 extends over 12 amino acids. The CDR3 is CASSFDSYGYTF. The DNA for the CDR3 is TGCGCCAGCAGTTTTGACAGCTATGGCTACACCTTC.

The CDR3 DNA follows: TGTGCCAGCAGTACCTCGGACTTATCGGGCTTAGGCTACACCTTC. Residues: CASSTSDLSGLGYTF. V and J are TRBV27 and TRBJ1-2; D is unclear. Germline CDR1 and CDR2: MNHEY and SMNVEV (reference sequence). CDR3 length equals 15 residues. V lost 5 bases and J 8 bases, leaving 21 bases between the germline ends.

V is TRBV4-3 and J is TRBJ1-1; D may be TRBD1 (5 bases). The CDR3 runs 15 residues. Trimming stripped 0 bases from V and 2 bases from J, with 10 bases between. CDR1 and CDR2 from the germline V gene are LGHNA and YSLEER. The CDR3 coding sequence is TGCGCCAGCAGCCAAGATCTGGGGCGCAACACTGAAGCTTTCTTT. Translated: CASSQDLGRNTEAFF.

The chain links TRBV7-9 to TRBJ2-1, with 7 bases identical to TRBD2. CDR3 length: 16 residues. Germline CDR1 reads SEHNR; CDR2 reads FQNEAQ (reference sequence). Trimming removed 8 bases from V and 4 bases from J; junction bases left unmatched: 14. The CDR3 protein is CASGKDVAGAYNEQFF. Written as DNA, the CDR3 is TGTGCCAGCGGAAAAGATGTAGCGGGTGCGTACAATGAGCAGTTCTTC.

The chain is built from TRBV27 and TRBJ2-3; 12 nucleotides match TRBD2. V was pared by 6 bases and J by 4 bases, with 2 bases of the junction left unmatched. CDR1 and CDR2 (germline): MNHEY, SMNVEV (reference sequence). The CDR3 totals 14 residues. CDR3 bases: TGTGCCAGCAGGACTAGCGGGAGAGCAGATACGCAGTATTTT. Translation: CASRTSGRADTQYF.

The V gene is TRBV5-6, the J gene TRBJ2-1; 7 bases agree with TRBD2. Germline trimming cut 4 bases from V and 1 base from J; bases unmatched to any gene: 8. The CDR3 has 16 amino acids. CDR1 SGHDT and CDR2 YYEEEE come from the germline V gene. DNA of the CDR3: TGTGCCAGCAGCGGGAGGGTCTCCTGGTCCTACAATGAGCAGTTCTTC. Amino acids: CASSGRVSWSYNEQFF.